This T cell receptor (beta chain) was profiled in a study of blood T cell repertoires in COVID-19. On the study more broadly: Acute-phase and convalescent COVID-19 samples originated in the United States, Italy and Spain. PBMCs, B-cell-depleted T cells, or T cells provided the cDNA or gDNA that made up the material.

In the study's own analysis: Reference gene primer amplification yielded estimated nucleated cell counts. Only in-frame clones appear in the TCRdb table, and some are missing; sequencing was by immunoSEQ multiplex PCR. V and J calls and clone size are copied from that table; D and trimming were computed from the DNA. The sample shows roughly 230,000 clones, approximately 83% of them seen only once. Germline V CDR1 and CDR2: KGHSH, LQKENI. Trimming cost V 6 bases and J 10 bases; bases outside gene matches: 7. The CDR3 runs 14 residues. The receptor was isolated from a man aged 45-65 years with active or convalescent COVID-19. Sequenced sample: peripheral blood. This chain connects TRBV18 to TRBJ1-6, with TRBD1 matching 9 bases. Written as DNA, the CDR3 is TGTGCCAGCTCTCCGGGACAGGGTGACTCACCCCTCCACTTT. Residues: CASSPGQGDSPLHF.